This paragraph reports one T cell receptor (beta chain). Germline CDR1 reads SGHDT; CDR2 reads YYEEEE. The CDR3 sequence is 16 residues long. V was clipped by 4 bases and J by 10 bases; unmatched bases: 11. These data come from a study of blood T cell repertoires in COVID-19. Study-wide background: The United States, Italy and Spain provided the acute and convalescent COVID-19 samples. PBMCs, B-cell-depleted T cells, or T cells were the source of the cDNA or gDNA that made up the material.

Authors' data handling: The assay estimated nucleated cells by amplifying reference gene primers. The assay was immunoSEQ multiplex PCR, and TCRdb's table has in-frame clones only and misses some. D and trimming were read from the DNA, whereas the V and J calls and clone size are those reported in that table. The sample has fewer than 75,000 clones, about 90% seen once. The sample comprised peripheral blood. The clonotype originates from a man aged 45-65 years with active COVID-19. The V gene is TRBV5-6, the J gene TRBJ1-6, with TRBD1 matching 10 bases. The CDR3 loop is CASSLKWTGGVSPLHF. The CDR3 nucleotides read TGTGCCAGCAGCCTAAAGTGGACAGGGGGGGTCTCACCCCTCCACTTT. Full variable domain (missing parts from reference TRBV5-6 and TRBJ1-6): DAGVTQSPTHLIKTRGQQVTLRCSPKSGHDTVSWYQQALGQGPQFIFQYYEEEERQRGNFPDRFSGHQFPNYSSELNVNALLLGDSALYLCASSLKWTGGVSPLHFGNGTRLTVT.